This T cell receptor (beta chain) comes out of a study of cytomegalovirus exposure and HLA in healthy donors (TCRdb year 2017). Looking at the study overall: An earlier analysis of some 500 of the donors reported about 250 Gb of sequence data and more than 90 million unique TCR beta sequences from approximately 180 million T cells. To decide whether each TCR beta V gene segment behaved as functional or pseudogenic, an earlier analysis of over 500 of the donors relied on high-throughput TCR beta sequencing. The study aimed to test whether cataloging public T cell receptors could reveal signatures of past pathogen exposure. Donor age, sex, ethnicity and CMV serostatus were compiled together with the repertoire data. Among the approximately 400 genotyped donors, approximately 76% belonged to the genetic ancestry cluster associated with self-reported Caucasian donors. A later analysis re-examined previously published TCR beta repertoires from about 700 donors and added high-resolution HLA genotyping to investigate patterns of TCR occurrence. The study combined high-throughput TCR immunosequencing, statistical association of individual TCRs with disease status, and machine learning to predict cytomegalovirus infection status. Genome-wide SNP genotypes for about 65% of the 666 donors were used in a later genetic analysis, which treated that subset as a discovery cohort. Around 300 gigabases of sequencing data and 70 million to 100 million unique TCR sequences were included in an early release covering several hundred HLA-typed donors. All discovery cohort repertoires had been generated on a single sequencing platform. Rather than drawing on any new phenotypic data, the later analysis identified candidate immune exposures from TCR beta sequences and the way those sequences occurred across donors. Both class I and class II loci were covered by HLA typing, at four-digit resolution. The number of typed donors differed by locus: roughly 629-640 for A, B, C, DRB1 and DQB1; 522 for DQA1; some 590 for DPA1; and 450 to 480 for DPB1. On average, over 200,000 unique TCR beta nucleotide sequences were sequenced per donor among several hundred genotyped donors of the cohort, with roughly 18% of those sequences being non-productive. A separate validation cohort of roughly 130 different subjects was used in addition to the 666-subject first cohort. Roughly five DR-DQ haplotypes were handled as single units for association and clustering, since linkage in the cohort was strong. The study profiled the T cell repertoires of about 720 subjects by immunosequencing and related them to cytomegalovirus serostatus.

General findings and caveats noted by the study authors: According to a later analysis, most CMV-associated TCR beta chains appeared to be HLA-restricted, and the HLA associations seemed to be driven largely by CMV exposure. Compared with equally common non-associated chains, HLA-associated TCR beta chains in a later analysis were more clonally expanded and had lower generation probabilities. For the cohort, immune exposure information was limited to CMV serostatus. Because HLA typing was unavailable for some donors at each locus, only the typed subset was used in association tests. Three of the identified cytomegalovirus-associated TCR beta chains were confirmed in vitro to be specific for cytomegalovirus antigens. The presence/absence analyses assumed that sequencing depth was roughly uniform across donors, and that assumption may not be true. Compared with the approximately 700-donor mean, donors in an Asian-associated ancestry cluster had fewer N-insertions in productive TCRs, according to a later genetic analysis. The sequencing pipeline was judged likely to have produced a cluster of highly shared sequence variants as a technical artifact. A further reported finding was that TCR beta sequences accurately predicted the HLA-A and HLA-B alleles for most subjects in the first cohort. The classifier was reported to diagnose cytomegalovirus status with high specificity and sensitivity in both the original cohort and the validation cohort. Broadly in line with IMGT annotations, most TCR beta V segments showed up in productive rearrangements about 87% or about 30% of the time in an earlier analysis of 587 of the donors. A later genetic analysis associated a missense DCLRE1C variant with V-gene and J-gene trimming of TCR beta chains, and an independent cohort replicated the association. The study gave a list of around 170 TCR beta chains associated with cytomegalovirus. Because counts were too low, seventeen rarely observed V segments, including chromosome 9 orphons, were excluded from the earlier analysis of around 640 of the donors. In a later analysis, some 18,000 TCR beta sequences were associated with specific HLA alleles at a false discovery rate of 0.05. This cohort had only TCR beta chains sequenced, and the lack of alpha or paired-chain data limited which features could be detected. Several of the top co-occurrence clusters appeared to be linked to parvovirus B19, influenza, CMV and Epstein-Barr virus, according to a later analysis. When HLA alleles, especially DR and DQ, strongly co-occurred, attributing TCR associations to individual alleles was difficult. According to a later analysis, TCR association rates differed among HLA loci, with DRB1 alleles showing the most associated TCRs and HLA-C alleles showing the fewest. The authors suggested that the approach could potentially be extended to other disease states and immunological phenotypes. While some public TCRs were present in many individuals, most TCR sequences turned up only very rarely across donors. Correlated functional status among segregating V segments might reflect linkage disequilibrium, but an unknown experimental factor could not be ruled out.

In total, just over 650 healthy bone marrow donors made up the cohort. All cohort members were sampled while nominally healthy, although unrecorded immune exposures were likely present. The donor was CMV seropositive and belonged to the group of 250 to 300 seropositive cohort members. Each donor provided a peripheral blood sample, and peripheral blood mononuclear cells were used for TCR beta sequencing. The Qiagen DNeasy Blood Extraction Kit was used to extract genomic DNA from the blood cell samples. This clone was counted a few times. Its antigen is still unknown. Per-base quality was not reported, and no clone a single base away is much larger than it. Library preparation used the immunoSEQ multiplex PCR assay. The multiplex PCR relied on a mix of 60 forward primers for TCR Vbeta segments and 13 reverse primers for TCR Jbeta segments. The CDR3 region of rearranged TCR beta genes was amplified from genomic DNA with a multiplex PCR assay. The amplified TCR beta libraries were sequenced on the Illumina HiSeq System as 87-base-pair reads. Per the authors' processing: A later analysis counted about 80 million unique TCR beta chains across the 666 repertoires, and around 9.9 million of these chains were shared by at least two donors. Raw reads were error-corrected and collapsed into unique sequences by a nearest-neighbor algorithm in which closely related sequences were merged to remove PCR and sequencing errors. To assign V, D and J gene segments, CDR3 sequences were aligned to IMGT reference sequences. Each retained sequence needed at least a six-nucleotide match to both a V gene segment and a J gene segment. A rearrangement was called productive if the CDR3 had no stop codons and remained in frame with V and J, and every other rearrangement was called non-productive. Following IMGT convention, CDR3 was defined as the stretch from the second conserved V-encoded cysteine to the conserved J-encoded phenylalanine. The earlier analysis of about 610 of the donors excluded sequences that lacked an unambiguous match to a single V gene segment. In an earlier analysis of a few hundred of the donors, V segments were called functional above 56.7% productive rearrangements and were called segregating when the between-donor standard deviation exceeded 5%. A statistical classification framework was developed to diagnose cytomegalovirus status using the catalog of TCR beta chain sequences. A later analysis assigned V and J genes by comparing TCR nucleotide sequences with IMGT/GENE-DB human TR gene sequences. The TCRdist pipeline was used in a later analysis to assign CDR3 sequences and most-parsimonious VDJ recombination scenarios. In a later analysis, every TCR beta chain was defined by the combination of its CDR3 amino acid sequence and its V-gene family, and reads without a unique V-gene family were dropped. To address suspected cross-contamination and a sequencing artifact, a later analysis removed approximately 590 highly shared, low-generation-probability nucleotide sequences. In a later analysis, a clonal expansion index for each public chain was calculated from normalized within-repertoire ranks of inferred template counts. Generation probabilities in a later analysis came from a VDJ recombination model fitted to out-of-frame rearrangements, and those results were checked against IGoR. In a later analysis, TCR-TCR, TCR-HLA and TCR-CMV co-occurrence was scored with hypergeometric tests, and a repertoire-size bias correction was applied to TCR pairs. A later analysis estimated false discovery rates by permuting HLA or CMV assignments 20 times. A later analysis grouped co-occurring TCRs with DBSCAN, adding TCRdist sequence similarity when clustering within HLA-allele-positive subsets. Repertoires with fewer than 30,000 or more than 120,000 public chains, plus five repertoires with anomalous nucleotide sharing, were excluded from co-occurrence clustering. TCRdb holds this immuneACCESS table with in-frame rearrangements only. Some clones are missing; in checked studies, unresolved V genes explain under half, and the rest has no known cause. V and J calls and clone size follow that table, whereas D and trimming were derived from the DNA. The sample records some 180,000 clones, 77% of which are singletons. The ten largest clones take up 3.5% to 4.5% of the sample.

The sequence derives from a woman in her sixties or seventies in good health and CMV-seropositive. Material: PBMCs.

The sequence in DNA is TGTGCCAGCAGCTTATTCCTCGGTATATCCTACGAGCAGTACTTC. This yields the protein CASSLFLGISYEQYF. The rearranged segments are TRBV7-3 and TRBJ2-7; the D gene cannot be named for sure. Taken from cysteine to phenylalanine, the CDR3 has 15 residues. The CDR3 DNA has 45 bases and is translated from base 1. CDR1 and CDR2 were assigned from the germline V gene as SGHTA and FQGTGA. V is pared back by 2 bases and J by 1 base, with 12 bases lying between the germline termini.